Below, 21 T cell receptor beta chains from the same sample are listed, as sequenced in a study of Graves' ophthalmopathy and Graves' hyperthyroidism. Amplified TCR beta CDR3 regions were obtained using RNA transcripts as template. An opening RT-PCR round employed HTBI primers and preceded a second-round multiplex PCR. Each CDR3 protein is one row after TCRdb ran MiXCR on the multiplex PCR reads. This table has approximately 500,000 distinct CDR3 sequences, approximately 14% appearing once. Sequenced: blood. The source of these receptors is a woman in her 30s with Graves' ophthalmopathy.

This clonotype was found many times. This chain uses TRBV15 with TRBJ1-5; D is uncertain. Germline assignment: CDR1 LNHNV and CDR2 YYDKDF (reference sequence). V gave up 0 bases and J gave up 0 bases, with 18 bases separating them. The CDR3 loop spans 19 amino acids. CDR3 region: CATSRDRADSLYSNQPQHF. In DNA form, the CDR3 reads TGTGCCACCAGCAGAGATCGGGCAGATTCCTTATATAGCAATCAGCCCCAGCATTTT. The full variable domain, with the rest looked up from reference TRBV15 and TRBJ1-5, is DAMVIQNPRYQVTQFGKPVTLSCSQTLNHNVMYWYQQKSSQAPKLLFHYYDKDFNNEADTPDNFQSRRPNTSFCFLDIRSPGLGDTAMYLCATSRDRADSLYSNQPQHFGDGTRLSIL.

This clonotype has only a few counts. The chain is built from TRBV7-8 and TRBJ2-5; D is undetermined. Germline V gives CDR1 SGHVS, CDR2 FQNEAQ. V gave up 2 bases and J gave up 2 bases, with 12 bases separating them. This CDR3 has 15 residues. The CDR3 loop is CASSLYQENQETQYF. CDR3 coding DNA: TGTGCCAGCAGCTTATATCAGGAGAATCAAGAGACCCAGTACTTC.

The table lists this clonotype with many counts. The gene calls are TRBV6-1 and TRBJ1-6; no firm D call. Germline V gene lookup returns CDR1 MNHNS and CDR2 SASEGT. V gave up 5 bases and J gave up 6 bases, with 8 bases separating them. The CDR3 spans 13 residues. CDR3 amino acids: CASSQTVNSPLHF. The CDR3 coding sequence is TGTGCCAGCAGTCAGACTGTTAATTCACCCCTCCACTTT.

This clonotype was recorded many times. The chain joins TRBV14 to TRBJ1-1, with 8 nucleotides matching TRBD1. The junction had 8 bases not matched to a gene; V was cut back by 1 base and J by 4 bases. The CDR3 has 16 amino acids. The germline gives CDR1 SGHDN, CDR2 FVKESK. DNA for the CDR3: TGTGCCAGCAGCCAAGTGCGGGGACAGGAAGGCACTGAAGCTTTCTTT. It is translated as CASSQVRGQEGTEAFF.

The sample holds many counts of this clonotype. V gene TRBV6-1 combines with J gene TRBJ2-2, with no clear D. Germline assignment: CDR1 MNHNS and CDR2 SASEGT. CDR3 size: 12 residues. V dropped 6 bases and J dropped 4 bases, with 6 bases sitting between them. The CDR3 bases are TGTGCCAGCAGATGGACCACCGGGGAGCTGTTTTTT. Protein sequence: CASRWTTGELFF.

This clonotype was seen many times. This sequence joins TRBV15 and TRBJ2-5; possible D gene TRBD2, 7 bases. The CDR3 has 17 residues. V was trimmed by 5 bases and J by 4 bases, leaving 23 bases between them. Germline V gene data show CDR1 as LNHNV and CDR2 as YYDKDF (reference sequence). The CDR3 DNA reads as TGTGCCACCAGCGGGAGTATAGGGACACCGGGGGGAGAGACCCAGTACTTC. It is translated as CATSGSIGTPGGETQYF. Filled out from reference TRBV15 and TRBJ2-5, the complete variable domain reads DAMVIQNPRYQVTQFGKPVTLSCSQTLNHNVMYWYQQKSSQAPKLLFHYYDKDFNNEADTPDNFQSRRPNTSFCFLDIRSPGLGDTAMYLCATSGSIGTPGGETQYFGPGTRLLVL.

There are many counts of this clonotype. The V call is TRBV2, the J call TRBJ1-1; D gene uncertain. V dropped 1 base and J dropped 2 bases, with 5 bases sitting between them. Germline V lookup: CDR1 SNHLY, CDR2 FYNNEI. This CDR3 has 13 residues. The CDR3 is CASSEGFNTEAFF. The CDR3, as DNA: TGTGCCAGCAGTGAAGGGTTTAACACTGAAGCTTTCTTT.

Turning to this clonotype: Germline is not matched at one junction end, which may reflect a read error. The chain is built from TRBV28 and TRBJ2-7; tentative D call: TRBD2 (5 bases). The CDR3 spans 12 residues. Germline V CDR1 and CDR2: MDHEN, SYDVKM. The CDR3 loop reads CATRSEGYEQCF. CDR3 sequence (DNA): TGTGCCACCAGGAGTGAGGGCTACGAGCAGTGCTTC.

This clonotype was recorded at least ten times. The chain carries TRBV2 and TRBJ2-7, with D unresolved. The germline V and J ends were trimmed by 7 bases and 6 bases, with 7 bases remaining between them. The CDR3 runs 10 residues. Per germline, CDR1 SNHLY and CDR2 FYNNEI. CDR3 protein: CASIGVEQYF. CDR3 bases: TGTGCCAGCATTGGCGTCGAGCAGTACTTC.

Many counts were recorded for this clonotype. The V gene is TRBV12-3 or TRBV12-4, the J gene TRBJ2-5; 8 nucleotides line up with TRBD2. Germline trimming cut 6 bases from V and 4 bases from J; bases unmatched to any gene: 13. This CDR3 has 16 residues. The CDR3 sequence: CASSEGLRSGRETQYF. For the CDR3, the DNA is TGTGCCAGCAGCGAGGGGCTCAGGAGCGGGAGAGAGACCCAGTACTTC.

The chain recombines TRBV15 with TRBJ2-7; D is ambiguous. Trimming cost V 3 bases and J 3 bases, with 18 bases left between them. This CDR3 has 16 amino acids. Germline lookup yields CDR1 LNHNV and CDR2 YYDKDF (reference sequence). The CDR3 DNA follows: TGTGCCACCAGCAGCAGACCGGCACAGTCAATCTACGAGCAGTACTTC. Its translation is CATSSRPAQSIYEQYF.

This clonotype came up many times. V is TRBV12-3 or TRBV12-4 and J is TRBJ1-6; 10 bases are a match to TRBD1. Trimming removed 7 bases from V and 10 bases from J; junction bases left unmatched: 10. The CDR3 contains 15 residues. DNA of the CDR3: TGTGCCAGCAAACATCCGGGACAGGGGAGGTCACCCCTCCACTTT. Protein sequence: CASKHPGQGRSPLHF.

As to this clonotype: The junction departs from germline at one end; a sequencing error may be responsible. The rearrangement links TRBV12-3 or TRBV12-4 to TRBJ2-5; tentatively, D is TRBD1 or TRBD2 (5 bases each). This CDR3 spans 15 amino acids. The CDR3 spells CAISLSREIQETQYF. The CDR3 DNA is TGTGCCATCAGTTTAAGCAGGGAGATCCAAGAGACCCAGTACTTC.

This clonotype has at least ten counts. This rearrangement joins TRBV6-1 to TRBJ2-5, with D perhaps matching TRBD2 (5 bases). The germline gives CDR1 MNHNS, CDR2 SASEGT. The CDR3 has 14 amino acids. The V and J ends lost 6 bases and 2 bases respectively, with 13 bases between them. Here the CDR3 reads CASSQRGLQETQYF. The DNA of the CDR3 is TGTGCCAGCAGCCAAAGAGGACTTCAAGAGACCCAGTACTTC.

This clonotype has only one observation. One base away lies a much larger clone, so this may be a sequencing read error. The CDR3 does not close with the conserved phenylalanine or tryptophan, likely indicating a read error. This chain connects TRBV7-3 to TRBJ1-1; perhaps TRBD1 as D (5 bases). This CDR3 has 13 amino acids. The germline V gene encodes CDR1 SGHTA and CDR2 FQGTGA. V shed 3 bases and J shed 4 bases, with 9 bases lying between them. The CDR3 sequence is CASSFVDSTEAFL. The CDR3 DNA sequence: TGTGCCAGCAGCTTTGTCGACAGCACTGAAGCTTTCTTG.

In this sample, this clonotype turned up many times. V and J are TRBV7-9 and TRBJ1-2, with 11 bases aligning to TRBD1. The germline V gene encodes CDR1 SEHNR and CDR2 FQNEAQ (reference sequence). After removal of 5 bases from V and 6 bases from J, the junction contained 5 bases not matched to a gene. The CDR3 runs 14 residues. CDR3 nucleotides: TGTGCCAGCAGCGGACAGGGGGCATTTGATGGCTACACCTTC. Its protein is CASSGQGAFDGYTF.

Ten or more counts support this clonotype. The CDR3 bases are TGTGCCTGGAGTCAGGGGCCGGATCAGCCCCAGCATTTT. This encodes CAWSQGPDQPQHF. This chain connects TRBV30 to TRBJ1-5, with D perhaps matching TRBD1 (6 bases). From germline, CDR1 is GTSNPN and CDR2 SVGIG (reference sequence). Trimming removed 2 bases at V and 5 bases at J, with 10 bases between. The CDR3 has 13 amino acids.

This clonotype was detected only a few times. Since a much larger clone is just one base distant, this may be a read error. The chain recombines TRBV6-1 with TRBJ2-2; D might be TRBD1 or TRBD2, each matching 5 bases. From germline, CDR1 is MNHNS and CDR2 SASEGT. The CDR3 spans 16 residues. V lost 5 bases and J lost 5, with 18 bases in between. The CDR3 coding sequence is TGTGCCAGCAGTACGCCGGGGCGTCGAAAGACCGGGGAGCTGTTTTTT. Translated, it gives CASSTPGRRKTGELFF.

The chain combines TRBV28 with TRBJ1-5; D is perhaps TRBD1 (6 bases). Trimming cost V 3 bases and J 3 bases, with 12 bases left between them. This CDR3 has 15 residues. Per germline, CDR1 MDHEN and CDR2 SYDVKM. The CDR3 region has the DNA TGTGCCAGCAGTTTCGGCAGGGGACCCAATCAGCCCCAGCATTTT. Translation gives CASSFGRGPNQPQHF.

This clonotype was observed a few times. This sequence joins TRBV7-2 and TRBJ2-5; 7 nucleotides match TRBD2. V shed 5 bases, J shed 9 bases, and the junction held 12 bases outside the gene matches. The CDR3 is 14 amino acids. Germline loops: CDR1 SGHTA, CDR2 FQGNSA. The CDR3 here is CASSRTRDYQAQYF. The CDR3 bases are TGTGCCAGCAGCAGAACCCGGGACTACCAGGCCCAGTACTTC.

Many counts were recorded for this clonotype. The rearrangement links TRBV6-5 to TRBJ2-7; 7 nucleotides align to TRBD1. Germline CDR1 is MNHEY and CDR2 is SVGAGI. CDR3 length: 13 amino acids. Trimming took 5 bases from V and 3 from J; bases not matched to a gene: 4. The CDR3 loop reads CASSIQGFYEQYF. The CDR3 DNA follows: TGTGCCAGCAGTATACAGGGGTTCTACGAGCAGTACTTC.